Listed below are T cell receptor beta chains from one sample, sequenced in a study of sequential checkpoint blockade in melanoma. Generated by immunoSEQ multiplex PCR, the TCRdb table keeps only in-frame clones and is missing some. The sample yields approximately 12,000 clones, around 67% seen once. The source was CD8+ T cells sorted from blood (inferred from file names), collected from a patient given nivolumab and ipilimumab in sequence. Receptor source: a human donor with melanoma. Both conserved end residues are part of each CDR3. Each record gives: D gene, J gene, V gene, clone size, CDR3 protein, CDR3 DNA. D genes are given only for firm matches. Part of the rows lack a size; the others show once, few, many or a class for expanded clones.

.	TRBJ1-1	TRBV28	.	CASTERRGAFLTEAFF	TGTGCCAGCACTGAACGTCGGGGGGCCTTTCTCACTGAAGCTTTCTTT
TRBD1	TRBJ2-7	TRBV30	.	CAWAGTGSYEQYF	TGTGCCTGGGCCGGGACAGGTTCCTACGAGCAGTACTTC
.	TRBJ1-2	TRBV2	.	CAIVPYGTPYGYTF	TGTGCCATCGTTCCCTATGGGACTCCTTATGGCTACACCTTC
.	TRBJ1-2	TRBV27	.	CASSFLRDLRDYGYTF	TGTGCCAGCAGTTTCCTCAGAGACCTTCGGGATTATGGCTACACCTTC
TRBD1	TRBJ1-2	TRBV6-5	.	CASRVGQGSNYGYTF	TGTGCCAGCAGAGTCGGACAGGGGAGCAACTATGGCTACACCTTC
.	TRBJ2-1	TRBV6-5	.	CASSETPSEQFF	TGTGCCAGCAGCGAGACTCCTTCGGAGCAGTTCTTC
TRBD2	TRBJ2-7	TRBV7-8	.	CASSPGTSGSYEQYF	TGTGCCAGCAGCCCCGGGACTAGCGGGAGCTACGAGCAGTACTTC
.	TRBJ2-7	TRBV6-5	.	CASSYGQLDYEQYF	TGTGCCAGCAGTTACGGGCAGTTAGATTACGAGCAGTACTTC
TRBD1	TRBJ1-5	TRBV4-3	.	CASSRGTGDQPQHF	TGCGCCAGCAGCCGAGGGACAGGAGATCAGCCCCAGCATTTT
.	TRBJ2-7	TRBV5-6	.	CASSIPLVSYEQYF	TGTGCCAGCAGCATCCCTCTAGTTTCCTACGAGCAGTACTTC
.	TRBJ1-1	TRBV9	.	CASSVYGNTEAFF	TGTGCCAGCAGCGTATACGGGAACACTGAAGCTTTCTTT
TRBD1	TRBJ2-7	TRBV7-2	.	CAGGTGFNYEQYF	TGTGCCGGCGGGACAGGGTTTAACTACGAGCAGTACTTC
TRBD1	TRBJ2-7	TRBV28	.	CASRETGKPYEQYF	TGTGCCAGCAGGGAGACAGGGAAGCCCTACGAGCAGTACTTC
TRBD1	TRBJ1-4	TRBV4-3	.	CASSHGTGADTEKLFF	TGCGCCAGCAGCCACGGGACAGGGGCGGACACGGAAAAACTGTTTTTT
.	TRBJ2-1	TRBV2	.	CASLRGSYNEQFF	TGTGCCAGCCTAAGGGGCTCCTACAATGAGCAGTTCTTC
.	TRBJ2-1	TRBV5-1	.	CASSLGLGPLNEQFF	TGCGCCAGCAGCTTGGGACTAGGACCCCTCAATGAGCAGTTCTTC
TRBD1	TRBJ2-3	TRBV9	once	CASSEGQGTDTQYF	TGTGCCAGCAGCGAGGGACAGGGAACAGATACGCAGTATTTT
.	TRBJ2-1	TRBV6-5	.	CASSYGGHRFF	TGTGCCAGCAGTTACGGGGGACACCGGTTCTTC
.	TRBJ1-1	TRBV4-1	.	CASSQESMNTEAFF	TGCGCCAGCAGCCAGGAGAGTATGAACACTGAAGCTTTCTTT
.	TRBJ2-2	TRBV7-2	.	CAFERGTGELFF	TGTGCCTTCGAGCGCGGCACCGGGGAGCTGTTTTTT